One and the same sample provided the 21 T cell receptor beta chains below, sequenced in a study of blood T cells in healthy people across ages. A second roughly 6 to 11 cycle PCR used barcoded and J-beta primers. TCRdb reanalysed the 5' RACE reads using MiXCR and keeps one entry per CDR3 protein. The sample yields hundreds of thousands of distinct CDR3 sequences, 35% to 50% seen once. The sample comprised blood. These receptor sequences come from a man older than 75 in good health.

The genes are TRBV29-1 and TRBJ2-5, with 9 bases fitting TRBD2. Germline V lookup: CDR1 SQVTM, CDR2 ANQGSEA. This CDR3 has 14 residues. J lost 3 bases, V lost 7 bases, and 9 bases had no gene match. The CDR3 region is CSGSELAGEETQYF. The DNA of the CDR3 is TGCAGCGGAAGCGAACTAGCGGGTGAAGAGACCCAGTACTTC.

This clonotype turned up a few times. The V call is TRBV7-9, the J call TRBJ2-1, with D unresolved. CDR3 length equals 15 residues. The V end lost 5 bases, the J end lost 1 base, and 12 bases lay between the germline ends. Germline V lookup: CDR1 SEHNR, CDR2 FQNEAQ (reference sequence). CDR3 loop: CASSPSLSSYNEQFF. The CDR3 region has the DNA TGTGCCAGCAGCCCCAGTTTGTCGTCCTACAATGAGCAGTTCTTC. The full variable domain, with the rest looked up from reference TRBV7-9 and TRBJ2-1, is DTGVSQNPRHKITKRGQNVTFRCDPISEHNRLYWYRQTLGQGPEFLTYFQNEAQLEKSRLLSDRFSAERPKGSFSTLEIQRTEQGDSAMYLCASSPSLSSYNEQFFGPGTRLTVL.

The chain uses TRBV4-2 and TRBJ2-5, with a weak D call TRBD2 (6 bases). V was cut by 2 bases and J by 11 bases, with 18 bases left in between. This CDR3 is 14 amino acids long. The V gene's germline CDR1 is LGHNA and CDR2 YNFKEQ. The CDR3 here is CASSQIGGYNEQYF. For the CDR3, the DNA is TGTGCCAGCAGCCAAATTGGGGGGTACAATGAGCAGTACTTC.

This clonotype was counted a few times. This chain connects TRBV12-3 or TRBV12-4 to TRBJ2-4; 10 nucleotides agree with TRBD1. The V and J ends lost 1 base and 3 bases, in that order; junction bases with no gene match: 6. The CDR3 extends over 17 amino acids. The DNA of the CDR3 is TGTGCCAGCAGTTTAGTAGGGGACAGGGGATTCAAAAACATTCAGTACTTC. The encoded protein is CASSLVGDRGFKNIQYF.

On this clonotype itself: With a much larger clone just one base away, this may be a read error. In DNA, the CDR3 is TGTGCCAGCAGCTTAGATTATAGGGTCGCGCAGTACTTC. This gives the protein CASSLDYRVAQYF. The chain uses TRBV7-2 and TRBJ2-7, with unresolved D. CDR1 and CDR2 from the germline V gene are SGHTA and FQGNSA. CDR3 length: 13 residues. V gave up 1 base and J gave up 9 bases, with 13 bases separating them. Full variable domain (missing parts from reference TRBV7-2 and TRBJ2-7): GAGVSQSPSNKVTEKGKDVELRCDPISGHTALYWYRQSLGQGLEFLIYFQGNSAPDKSGLPSDRFSAERTGGSVSTLTIQRTQQEDSAVYLCASSLDYRVAQYFGPGTRLTVT.

Points on this clonotype: At one end, the junction sequence differs from germline, possibly due to a read error. Here the CDR3 reads CANSQSEYEQYF. DNA of the CDR3: TGTGCCAACAGCCAGTCTGAGTACGAGCAGTACTTC. The V and J genes are TRBV3-1 and TRBJ2-7; D not resolved. Germline assignment: CDR1 LGHDT and CDR2 YNNKEL (reference sequence). The CDR3 spans 12 residues.

This sequence joins TRBV7-2 and TRBJ2-7; D remains ambiguous. Germline CDR1 is SGHTA and CDR2 is FQGNSA. The CDR3 is 12 amino acids. V lost 4 bases and J lost 3, with 7 bases in between. The CDR3 DNA reads TGTGCCAGCAGCTACCGAGTCTACGAGCAGTACTTC. Protein sequence: CASSYRVYEQYF.

CDR3 region: CASSQEGGGSYSGELFF. The CDR3 DNA sequence: TGCGCCAGCAGCCAAGAGGGCGGGGGGTCCTACTCCGGGGAGCTGTTTTTT. The chain combines TRBV4-1 with TRBJ2-2; 8 bases are a match to TRBD2. Germline V gene data show CDR1 as MGHRA and CDR2 as YSYEKL. The CDR3 runs to 17 residues. Trimming at V came to 0 bases and at J to 6 bases, leaving 9 bases not matched to a gene.

This clonotype appeared a few times. The V and J genes are TRBV6-5 and TRBJ2-1; 7 nucleotides line up with TRBD1. Per germline, CDR1 MNHEY and CDR2 SVGAGI. Trimming at V came to 4 bases and at J to 5 bases, leaving 5 bases not matched to a gene. The CDR3 length is 14 residues. Here the CDR3 DNA reads TGTGCCAGCAGTTTTCGGGACAGTGACAATGAGCAGTTCTTC. It translates to CASSFRDSDNEQFF.

The genes are TRBV6-2 or TRBV6-3 and TRBJ2-5; 8 bases line up with TRBD1. CDR3 length: 15 amino acids. After removal of 6 bases from V and 5 bases from J, the junction contained 11 bases not matched to a gene. Germline V CDR1 and CDR2: MNHEY, SVGEGT. Here the CDR3 reads CASRQQGAGGETQYF. The DNA for the CDR3 is TGTGCCAGCAGACAGCAGGGGGCGGGCGGTGAGACCCAGTACTTC.

V usage is TRBV12-3 or TRBV12-4 and J usage is TRBJ2-3, with unresolved D. Between the trimmed V and J ends, which lost 6 bases and 0 bases, there was a span of 10 bases. The CDR3 is made up of 14 amino acids. The chain's CDR3 is CASRLGVSTDTQYF. CDR3 bases: TGTGCCAGCAGACTCGGAGTTAGCACAGATACGCAGTATTTT.

This clonotype was detected ten times or more. CDR3 DNA sequence: TGTGCCAGCAGTCCCCGGGACCACACAGATACGCAGTATTTT. Amino acid sequence: CASSPRDHTDTQYF. The chain links TRBV12-3 or TRBV12-4 to TRBJ2-3, with D perhaps assigned TRBD1 or TRBD2 (5 bases each). The CDR3 contains 14 residues. V dropped 5 bases and J dropped 2 bases, with 11 bases sitting between them.

In the case of this clonotype: A much larger clone lies one base from this, so it may be a read error. This chain links TRBV12-3 or TRBV12-4 with TRBJ2-3, with 8 bases that match TRBD2. The CDR3 runs to 16 residues. Trimming took 6 bases from V and 0 from J; bases not matched to a gene: 8. The CDR3 DNA reads as TGTGCCAGCAGCCCGGGGGCTAGCGGGAGCACAGATACGCAGTATTTT. Its protein is CASSPGASGSTDTQYF.

As concerns this clonotype: One end of the junction varies from germline; a read error may be responsible. This chain connects TRBV28 to TRBJ2-1; 10 nucleotides match TRBD2. Germline values: CDR1 MDHEN, CDR2 SYDVKM. The CDR3 totals 16 residues. The CDR3 reads CAGSSQLAGRIGEQFF. CDR3 sequence (DNA): TGTGCCGGCAGTTCCCAACTAGCGGGAAGAATCGGTGAGCAGTTCTTC.

This clonotype was picked up many times. This rearrangement joins TRBV6-5 to TRBJ1-2; unclear D gene. The CDR3 has 15 residues. V gave up 6 bases and J gave up 6 bases, with 20 bases separating them. Germline assignment: CDR1 MNHEY and CDR2 SVGAGI. CDR3 in amino acids: CASRAVGRGEDGYTF. CDR3 nucleotide sequence: TGTGCCAGCAGAGCCGTCGGTCGGGGAGAGGATGGCTACACCTTC.

The chain uses TRBV5-1 and TRBJ1-1, with 7 positions matching TRBD1. The germline V gene has CDR1 SGHRS and CDR2 YFSETQ. Trimming removed 4 bases from V and 0 bases from J; junction bases left unmatched: 6. CDR3 length equals 15 residues. The DNA for the CDR3 is TGCGCCAGCAGCGTTCAGACAGGGTTGAACACTGAAGCTTTCTTT. This sequence encodes CASSVQTGLNTEAFF.

This clonotype was found a few times. The J gene is TRBJ1-5, the V gene TRBV10-2; 7 bases align to TRBD1. J was trimmed by 4 bases and V by 2 bases; bases with no gene match: 8. Germline loops: CDR1 WSHSY, CDR2 SAAADI. CDR3 size: 16 residues. The CDR3 loop is CASSEGTGVRNQPQHF. CDR3 DNA sequence: TGCGCCAGCAGTGAGGGAACAGGGGTACGGAATCAGCCCCAGCATTTT.

This clonotype has a handful of counts. Germline is not matched at one junction end, which may reflect a read error. The chain joins TRBV7-8 to TRBJ1-1, with a tentative D call TRBD1 (6 bases). The length of the CDR3 is 15 residues. Germline CDR1 is SGHVS and CDR2 is FQNEAQ. The CDR3: CASSKGQGWNPEAFF. The CDR3 DNA follows: TGTGCCAGCAGCAAGGGCCAGGGGTGGAACCCTGAAGCTTTCTTT. The variable domain in full, completed from reference TRBV7-8 and TRBJ1-1, reads GAGVSQSPRYKVAKRGQDVALRCDPISGHVSLFWYQQALGQGPEFLTYFQNEAQLDKSGLPSDRFFAERPEGSVSTLKIQRTQQEDSAVYLCASSKGQGWNPEAFFGQGTRLTVV.

This clonotype has more than one count but fewer than ten. The chain uses TRBV20-1 and TRBJ2-5; 11 nucleotides agree with TRBD2. The closer fit of TRBJ2-7 to the DNA end suggests the J call may be wrong. This CDR3 comprises 12 residues. CDR1 is DFQATT, CDR2 SNEGSKA, per germline (reference sequence). CDR3 sequence reads: CSAVLAGDEQYF. For the CDR3, the DNA is TGCAGTGCAGTACTAGCGGGAGACGAGCAGTACTTC.

This clonotype was counted at least ten times. The junction differs from germline at one of its ends, possibly a read error. DNA of the CDR3: TGTGCCAGCAGCCCGGGGACAGCGAATTATGGCTACACCTTC. Amino acid sequence: CASSPGTANYGYTF. V gene TRBV5-1 combines with J gene TRBJ1-2, with 7 bases aligning to TRBD1. The germline V gene encodes CDR1 SGHRS and CDR2 YFSETQ. The CDR3 runs 14 residues.

This clonotype has a count of ten or more. J is TRBJ2-4 and V is TRBV14, with unresolved D. CDR1 is SGHDN, CDR2 FVKESK, per germline. Trimming took off 2 bases at V and 9 bases at J, with 11 bases between the two ends. The length of the CDR3 is 13 residues. The CDR3: CASSQFLESIQYF. The DNA for the CDR3 is TGTGCCAGCAGCCAATTTCTAGAAAGCATTCAGTACTTC.